The T cell receptor (beta chain) under discussion was sequenced for a study of blood T cell repertoires in COVID-19. CDR3 length: 13 amino acids. CDR1 SGHDN and CDR2 FVKESK come from the germline V gene. The ends were cut back, 0 bases at V and 5 bases at J, with 7 bases in the middle. The method was immunoSEQ multiplex PCR; TCRdb's version includes in-frame clones alone and lacks a portion of them. The sample carries tens of thousands of clones, roughly 75% recorded once. The chain joins TRBV14 to TRBJ1-2; D is unresolved. Sequenced: peripheral blood. This TCR derives from a woman in her forties or fifties with acute or convalescent COVID-19. The CDR3 bases are TGTGCCAGCAGCCAAGATTTGGCTTATGGCTACACCTTC. Its protein is CASSQDLAYGYTF.